What follows describes a single T cell receptor (beta chain). Antigen specificity is unknown. Data came from immunoSEQ multiplex PCR; TCRdb stores just in-frame clones and leaves some out. The sample yields over 400,000 clones, roughly 95% seen once. The CDR3 runs to 15 residues. Trimming pared 0 bases from V and 0 bases from J, leaving 4 bases between. CDR1 and CDR2 from the germline V gene are SGDLS and YYNGEE. This record belongs to a study of shared clonotypes between healthy human individuals. Study-level points and caveats: Among non-shared clonotypes, generation probabilities were lower than among those shared by all four donors.

J is TRBJ2-6 and V is TRBV9; D not resolved. This receptor was identified in a woman aged 30 to 39 in good health. The source material was naive CD4+ T cells sorted from blood. Subset defined: CD45RA+ positively selected. CDR3 amino acids: CASSVAGSGANVLTF. CDR3 bases: TGTGCCAGCAGCGTAGCGGGCTCTGGGGCCAACGTCCTGACTTTC. Using reference TRBV9 and TRBJ2-6 for the parts outside the CDR3, the full variable domain is DSGVTQTPKHLITATGQRVTLRCSPRSGDLSVYWYQQSLDQGLQFLIQYYNGEERAKGNILERFSAQQFPDLHSELNLSSLELGDSALYFCASSVAGSGANVLTFGAGSRLTVL.